This TCR beta chain was documented in a study of Graves' ophthalmopathy and Graves' hyperthyroidism. Findings of the study overall: Both a roughly 66% sensitivity and an approximately 72% specificity characterized the model's predictions of ophthalmopathy progression.

Hyperthyroidism patients, aged 18 to 65, were newly diagnosed, under 2 months' duration. The sample holds many counts of this clonotype. Its antigen is not known. V lost 3 bases to trimming and J lost 10 bases, with 11 bases between them. The germline V gene has CDR1 SGDLS and CDR2 YYNGEE. This CDR3 has 13 residues. Amplifying from RNA transcripts, the study obtained TCR beta CDR3 regions. The library came from an HTBI-primed first-round RT-PCR and a second-round multiplex PCR. Via MiXCR, TCRdb re-called the multiplex PCR reads, giving one row per CDR3 protein. This sample has approximately 1.2 million distinct CDR3 sequences, with 35% to 45% found just once.

The material sequenced was peripheral blood or thyroid tissue (not recorded which). The sequence came from an adult man with Graves' hyperthyroidism. The chain recombines TRBV9 with TRBJ1-6; D is possibly TRBD1 (6 bases). The CDR3 coding sequence is TGTGCCAGCAGCGATAGTGGGGGCTCACCCCTCCACTTT. Amino acid sequence: CASSDSGGSPLHF.